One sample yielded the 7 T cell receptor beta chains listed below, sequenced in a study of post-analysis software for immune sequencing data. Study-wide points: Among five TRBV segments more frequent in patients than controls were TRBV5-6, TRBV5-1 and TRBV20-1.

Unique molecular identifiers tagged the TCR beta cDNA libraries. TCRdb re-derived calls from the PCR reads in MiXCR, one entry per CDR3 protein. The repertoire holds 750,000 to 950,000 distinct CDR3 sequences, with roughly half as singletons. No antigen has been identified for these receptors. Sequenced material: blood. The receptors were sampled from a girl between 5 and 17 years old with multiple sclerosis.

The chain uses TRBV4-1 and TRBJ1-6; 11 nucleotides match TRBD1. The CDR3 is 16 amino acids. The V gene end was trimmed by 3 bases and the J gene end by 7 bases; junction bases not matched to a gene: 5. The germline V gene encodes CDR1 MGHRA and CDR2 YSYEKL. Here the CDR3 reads CASSHLRTGGNSPLHF. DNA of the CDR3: TGCGCCAGCAGCCACCTTCGGACAGGGGGCAATTCACCCCTCCACTTT.

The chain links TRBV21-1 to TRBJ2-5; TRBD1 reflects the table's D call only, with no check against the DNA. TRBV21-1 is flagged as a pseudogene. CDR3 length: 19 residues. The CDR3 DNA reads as TGTGCCAGCAGCAAAGGGGGGTTTTTGGGACACAAGCGACAAGAGACCCAGTACTTC. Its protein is CASSKGGFLGHKRQETQYF.

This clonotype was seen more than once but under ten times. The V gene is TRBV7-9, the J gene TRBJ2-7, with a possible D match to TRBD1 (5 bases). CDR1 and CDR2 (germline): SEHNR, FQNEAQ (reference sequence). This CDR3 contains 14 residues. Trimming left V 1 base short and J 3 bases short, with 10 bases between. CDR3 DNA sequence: TGTGCCAGCAGCTTAGGATGGGGCAACTACGAGCAGTACTTC. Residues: CASSLGWGNYEQYF.

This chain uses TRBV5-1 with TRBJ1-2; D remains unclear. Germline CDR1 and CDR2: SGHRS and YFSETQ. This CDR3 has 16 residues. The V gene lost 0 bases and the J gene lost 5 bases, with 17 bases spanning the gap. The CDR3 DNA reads TGCGCCAGCAGCTTGGGCCCTTCCAGCTTGGGATATGGCTACACCTTC. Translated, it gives CASSLGPSSLGYGYTF.

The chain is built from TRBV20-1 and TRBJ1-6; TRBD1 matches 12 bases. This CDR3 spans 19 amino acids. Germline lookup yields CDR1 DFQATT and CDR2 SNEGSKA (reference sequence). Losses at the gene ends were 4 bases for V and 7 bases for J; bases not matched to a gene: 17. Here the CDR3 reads CSAIPPGTGGVLGNSPLHF. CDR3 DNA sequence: TGCAGTGCTATCCCTCCGGGGACAGGGGGCGTTCTCGGGAATTCACCCCTCCACTTT.

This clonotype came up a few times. This chain's CDR3 is CASSPLPADTYEQYF. CDR3 DNA sequence: TGTGCCAGCTCACCACTTCCCGCAGACACCTACGAGCAGTACTTC. The V call is TRBV18, the J call TRBJ2-7, with D unresolved. This CDR3 contains 15 residues. V shed 1 base and J shed 2 bases, with 12 bases lying between them. Germline V gives CDR1 KGHSH, CDR2 LQKENI.

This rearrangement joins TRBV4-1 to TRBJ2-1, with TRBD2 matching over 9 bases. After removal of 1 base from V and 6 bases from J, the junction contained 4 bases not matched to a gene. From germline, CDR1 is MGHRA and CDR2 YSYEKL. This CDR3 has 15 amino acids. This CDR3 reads CASSQVAGAINEQFF. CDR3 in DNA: TGCGCCAGCAGCCAAGTAGCGGGGGCTATCAATGAGCAGTTCTTC.